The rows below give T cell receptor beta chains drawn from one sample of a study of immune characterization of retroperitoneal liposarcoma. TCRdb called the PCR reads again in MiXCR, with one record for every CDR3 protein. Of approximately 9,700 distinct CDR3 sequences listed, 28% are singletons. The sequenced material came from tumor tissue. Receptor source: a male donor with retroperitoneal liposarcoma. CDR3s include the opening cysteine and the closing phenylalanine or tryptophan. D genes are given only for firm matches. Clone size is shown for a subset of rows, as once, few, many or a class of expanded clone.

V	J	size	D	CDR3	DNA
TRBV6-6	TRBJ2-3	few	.	CASSYNVGADTQYF	TGTGCCAGCAGTTATAATGTGGGGGCAGATACGCAGTATTTT
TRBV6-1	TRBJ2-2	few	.	CASSGRSRSWNTGELFF	TGTGCCAGCAGTGGACGAAGCCGGAGCTGGAACACCGGGGAGCTGTTTTTT
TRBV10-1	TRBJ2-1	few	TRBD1	CASSESRGQGSNEQFF	TGCGCCAGCAGTGAGTCCAGGGGACAGGGGAGCAATGAGCAGTTCTTC
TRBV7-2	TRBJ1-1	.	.	CASSPFKSANTEAFF	TGTGCCAGCAGCCCCTTTAAGTCAGCGAACACTGAAGCTTTCTTT
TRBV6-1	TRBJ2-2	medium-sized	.	CASIPGDTGELFF	TGTGCCAGCATTCCCGGGGACACCGGGGAGCTGTTTTTT
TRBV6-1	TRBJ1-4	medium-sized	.	CASSEFGGGLNEKLFF	TGTGCCAGCAGTGAATTCGGGGGGGGGTTAAATGAAAAACTGTTTTTT
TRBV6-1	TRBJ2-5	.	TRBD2	CASSWIAGEAETQYF	TGTGCCAGCTCATGGATAGCGGGAGAAGCAGAGACCCAGTACTTC
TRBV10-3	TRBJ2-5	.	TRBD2	CAISLSGGDETQYF	TGTGCCATCAGTCTTAGCGGGGGGGATGAGACCCAGTACTTC
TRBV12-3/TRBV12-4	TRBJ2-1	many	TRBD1	CASSLGGQGTETQFF	TGTGCCAGCAGTTTAGGTGGACAGGGGACCGAGACCCAGTTCTTC
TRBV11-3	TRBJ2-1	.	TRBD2	CASSPPSGRARNEQFF	TGTGCCAGCAGCCCTCCTAGCGGGAGGGCCAGAAATGAGCAGTTCTTC
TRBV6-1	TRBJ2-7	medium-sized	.	CASTPPGGSGSREQYF	TGTGCCAGCACCCCTCCGGGGGGCAGTGGGTCTCGCGAGCAGTACTTC
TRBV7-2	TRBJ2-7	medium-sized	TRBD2	CASSFAGTSGIVNEQYF	TGTGCCAGCAGCTTTGCCGGGACTAGCGGGATCGTTAATGAGCAGTACTTC
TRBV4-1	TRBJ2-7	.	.	CASSQQKGNEQYF	TGCGCCAGCAGCCAACAGAAAGGGAACGAGCAGTACTTC
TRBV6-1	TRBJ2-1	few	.	CASSERGTGAYEQFF	TGTGCCAGCAGTGAAAGGGGAACCGGGGCCTACGAGCAGTTCTTC
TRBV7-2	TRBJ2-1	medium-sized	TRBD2	CASSFRSGDYNEQFF	TGTGCCAGCAGCTTTCGGAGCGGGGATTACAATGAGCAGTTCTTC
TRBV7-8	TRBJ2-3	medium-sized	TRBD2	CASSSRLAETSTDTQYF	TGTGCCAGCAGCTCCCGACTAGCGGAAACTAGCACAGATACGCAGTATTTT
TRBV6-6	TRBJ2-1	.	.	CASSFNDRQISYEQFF	TGTGCCAGCAGTTTCAATGACAGACAGATTTCCTACGAGCAGTTCTTC
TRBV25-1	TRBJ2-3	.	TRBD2	CASSGLADPDTQYF	TGTGCCAGCAGTGGTCTAGCGGACCCAGATACGCAGTATTTT
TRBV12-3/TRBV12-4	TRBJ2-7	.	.	CASRTGLDYEQYF	TGTGCCAGCAGAACAGGGCTCGACTACGAGCAGTACTTC
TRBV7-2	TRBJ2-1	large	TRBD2	CASSFSGGSYEQFF	TGTGCCAGCAGCTTTAGCGGGGGATCCTACGAGCAGTTCTTC
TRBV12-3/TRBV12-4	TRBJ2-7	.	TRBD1	CASSHKTGTGLSYEQYF	TGTGCCAGCAGCCATAAAACCGGGACAGGGCTCTCCTACGAGCAGTACTTC
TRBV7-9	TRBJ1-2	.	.	CASSLDTGGPYGYTF	TGTGCCAGCAGCTTAGACACCGGAGGCCCCTATGGCTACACCTTC
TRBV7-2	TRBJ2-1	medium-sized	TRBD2	CASSLTSGGGETQFF	TGTGCCAGCAGCTTAACTAGCGGGGGCGGGGAGACCCAGTTCTTC
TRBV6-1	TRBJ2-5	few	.	CASCHAIETQYF	TGTGCCAGCTGTCACGCAATCGAGACCCAGTACTTC
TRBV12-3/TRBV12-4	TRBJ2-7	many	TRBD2	CASRLAGRFNEQYF	TGTGCCAGCAGACTAGCGGGGAGATTCAATGAGCAGTACTTC
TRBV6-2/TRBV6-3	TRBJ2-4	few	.	CASSSTWGNEQYF	TGTGCCAGCAGCTCGACGTGGGGTAATGAGCAGTACTTC
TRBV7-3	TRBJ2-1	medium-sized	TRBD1	CASSLTGTDYNEQFF	TGTGCCAGCAGCTTAACAGGGACAGACTACAATGAGCAGTTCTTC
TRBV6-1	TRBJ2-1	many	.	CATSPGGYEQFF	TGTGCCACATCCCCCGGAGGCTACGAGCAGTTCTTC
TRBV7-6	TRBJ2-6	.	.	CASSLESGGNVLTF	TGTGCCAGCAGCTTAGAGTCTGGGGGCAACGTCCTGACTTTC
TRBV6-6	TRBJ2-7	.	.	CASRLEINYEQYF	TGTGCCAGCAGGTTGGAGATCAACTACGAGCAGTACTTC
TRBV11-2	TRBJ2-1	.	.	CASSLYYNEQFF	TGTGCCAGCAGCCTTTACTACAATGAGCAGTTCTTC
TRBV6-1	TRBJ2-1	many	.	CASSPRGGETQFF	TGTGCCAGCAGCCCCCGAGGGGGGGAGACCCAGTTCTTC
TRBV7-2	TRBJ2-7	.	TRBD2	CASSGGTSGRAEQYF	TGTGCCAGCAGCGGAGGGACTAGCGGGAGGGCCGAGCAGTACTTC
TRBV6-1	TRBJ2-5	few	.	CASLSVGTQYF	TGTGCCAGCCTCTCAGTCGGGACCCAGTACTTC
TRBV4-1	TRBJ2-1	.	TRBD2	CASSQESDLAGYEQFF	TGCGCCAGCAGCCAAGAGTCCGACCTAGCGGGCTACGAGCAGTTCTTC
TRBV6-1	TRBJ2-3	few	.	CASSEGGKETQYF	TGTGCCAGCAGTGAAGGGGGAAAGGAGACCCAGTACTTT
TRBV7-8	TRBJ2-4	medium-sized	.	CASTGGNEQYF	TGTGCCAGCACCGGAGGGAATGAGCAGTACTTC
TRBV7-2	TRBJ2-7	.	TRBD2	CASSFGTSGISEQYF	TGTGCCAGCAGCTTCGGGACTAGCGGTATATCTGAGCAGTACTTC
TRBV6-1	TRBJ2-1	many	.	CASSYADEQFF	TGTGCCAGCAGTTATGCGGATGAGCAGTTCTTC